This T cell receptor (beta chain) was sequenced in a study of OX40 agonist ivuxolimab in advanced cancers. Only in-frame clones appear in the TCRdb table, and some are missing; sequencing was by immunoSEQ multiplex PCR. The sample carries roughly 70,000 clones, 75% to 95% recorded once. Germline V gene sequence: CDR1 ENHRY, CDR2 SYGVKD. V was shortened by 3 bases and J by 10 bases, with 13 bases between the two germline ends. The length of the CDR3 is 13 residues. With autoimmune disease history or systemic immunosuppression, patients were excluded. Study-wide results and limits: Dose levels from 0.1 to 3.0 mg/kg saw CD4+ and CD8+ blood T cells expand clonally by week 6.

With respect to this clone: The antigen is not known.

This chain joins TRBV10-3 and TRBJ2-1; possibly TRBD1 or TRBD2 for D (5 bases each). The clonotype was recovered from an adult with an advanced solid tumor such as melanoma, head and neck, liver or kidney cancer. The source was CD4+ or CD8+ T cells sorted from blood, collected in a trial of the OX40 agonist ivuxolimab. The CDR3 DNA is TGTGCCATCAGTGACCCGGGACCGCCGGAGCAGTTCTTC. It codes for CAISDPGPPEQFF.